The text below deals with one TCR beta chain. Trimming removed 0 bases at V and 0 bases at J, with 6 bases between. This CDR3 spans 14 amino acids. Germline CDR1 is SGHRS and CDR2 is YFSETQ. This table comes from immunoSEQ multiplex PCR, and its TCRdb copy is limited to in-frame clones, with some not included. The sample holds about 84,000 clones, 90% to 95% seen once. The data were obtained in a study of control samples from healthy donors and cancer patients. Sequencing was done on a sample of blood. This receptor was identified in a man over 45 in good health. This chain uses TRBV5-1 with TRBJ1-1; D ambiguous. In nucleotides, the CDR3 is TGCGCCAGCAGCTTGGTACCCCTGAACACTGAAGCTTTCTTT. This codes for CASSLVPLNTEAFF.